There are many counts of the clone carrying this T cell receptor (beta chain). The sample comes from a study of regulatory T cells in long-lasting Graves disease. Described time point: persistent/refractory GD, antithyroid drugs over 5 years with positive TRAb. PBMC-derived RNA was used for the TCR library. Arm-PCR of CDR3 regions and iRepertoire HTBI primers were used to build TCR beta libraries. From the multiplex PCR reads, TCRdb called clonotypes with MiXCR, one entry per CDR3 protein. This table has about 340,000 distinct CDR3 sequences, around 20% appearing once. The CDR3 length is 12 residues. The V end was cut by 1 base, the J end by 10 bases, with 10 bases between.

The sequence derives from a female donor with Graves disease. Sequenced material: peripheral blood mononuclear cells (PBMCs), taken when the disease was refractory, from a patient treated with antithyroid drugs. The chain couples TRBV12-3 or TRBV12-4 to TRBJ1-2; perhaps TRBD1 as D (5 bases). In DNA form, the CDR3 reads TGTGCCAGCAGTTTAGGGGGGGATGACTACACCTTC. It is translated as CASSLGGDDYTF.